This T cell receptor beta chain was retrieved from a study of T cell responses to AZD1222 COVID-19 vaccine (dated by TCRdb to about 2021). Study-level background: AZD1222 recipients whose second dose came at about 4 weeks and those whose second dose came at about 12 weeks were combined into one group, since spike-specific TCR depth and breadth did not differ between the two schedules. A total of approximately 230 trial participants underwent TCR sequencing, of whom around 200 received two doses of AZD1222 and about 26 received two doses of the MenACWY control vaccine. Trial participants were enrolled into age subgroups of 18-55, 56-69 and 70-plus years, which contained about 150, 28 and 57 TCR-sequenced participants, respectively. Broad study findings and their caveats: Vaccine-associated CD4 TCRs spanned the whole spike protein, with dominant responses in regions 160-218 and 743-854. Spike-specific TCR breadth and depth rose significantly after two AZD1222 doses compared with day 0 and with MenACWY recipients. In the small 56-69-year group, the increase in depth fell short of significance, most likely because of low power. Most participants were white British and females outnumbered males, and the authors suggested that clonal diversity may have been underestimated. No day 14 peak-response samples were available, so repertoires were characterized only after the peak T cell response. Conclusions about previously exposed vaccinees were limited because only 6 or 7 AZD1222 recipients were SARS-CoV-2 seropositive at baseline. Reportedly, close to half of the unique spike-specific TCRs recognized epitopes lying outside the regions that are mutated in the B.1.351 and B.1.1.7 variants.

Comments on this clone: Its antigen is still unknown. Base qualities are not provided; no much larger clone lies one nucleotide away.

The sample's time point label is to be understood as: baseline before first vaccination. The vaccinee samples were drawn from two UK trials, COV001 and COV002, one of which was a single-blind randomized controlled phase 2/3 trial testing AZD1222 (ChAdOx1 nCoV-19) in healthy adults. Trial participant PBMC samples were collected at day 0 and day 28 after the second dose for TCRbeta chain sequencing. The CDR3 regions of human TCRbeta chains were subjected to immunosequencing. Under the source paper's analysis protocol: TCRs in the repertoires were compared against a reference library of SARS-CoV-2-specific TCRs that had been generated with the MIRA antigen-specificity platform. Breadth meant the fraction of unique TCRs that were SARS-CoV-2-associated, whereas depth meant the fraction of total T cells that were SARS-CoV-2-associated. Using the MIRA data, every spike-specific TCR was mapped to the spike region that the TCR reacted to and assigned to either a CD4 or a CD8 class. Log10-transformed breadth and depth values were compared by one-way ANOVA with Sidak's multiple comparisons tests. In TCRdb, the immuneACCESS table is reduced to in-frame sequences with V and J assigned. These tables do not hold every clone; where another copy was compared, an unresolved V gene accounts for under half, and the others remain unexplained. D and trimming were read from the DNA, whereas the V and J calls and clone size are those reported in that table. The sample table lists just under 95,000 clones, 65% to 90% of them with a count of one. The leading ten clones occupy about a tenth of the sample.

CDR1 and CDR2 are read off the germline V gene as SGHTA and FQGNSA. Inclusive of the bounding cysteine and phenylalanine, the CDR3 is 15 residues long. Of the read, only the CDR3 DNA is kept; its 45 bases are in frame from base 1. V and J are trimmed by 3 bases and 3 bases, and the gene matches miss 6 bases of the junction. Sample: peripheral blood, taken on day 0 of AZD1222 vaccination. Recombination connected TRBV7-2 to TRBJ2-7; 9 of the junction bases match TRBD2. The clonotype comes from an adult in good health. The CDR3 amino acid sequence is: CASSFSGREGYEQYF. The nucleotide sequence is given as TGTGCCAGCAGCTTCTCTGGGCGGGAGGGCTACGAGCAGTACTTC.